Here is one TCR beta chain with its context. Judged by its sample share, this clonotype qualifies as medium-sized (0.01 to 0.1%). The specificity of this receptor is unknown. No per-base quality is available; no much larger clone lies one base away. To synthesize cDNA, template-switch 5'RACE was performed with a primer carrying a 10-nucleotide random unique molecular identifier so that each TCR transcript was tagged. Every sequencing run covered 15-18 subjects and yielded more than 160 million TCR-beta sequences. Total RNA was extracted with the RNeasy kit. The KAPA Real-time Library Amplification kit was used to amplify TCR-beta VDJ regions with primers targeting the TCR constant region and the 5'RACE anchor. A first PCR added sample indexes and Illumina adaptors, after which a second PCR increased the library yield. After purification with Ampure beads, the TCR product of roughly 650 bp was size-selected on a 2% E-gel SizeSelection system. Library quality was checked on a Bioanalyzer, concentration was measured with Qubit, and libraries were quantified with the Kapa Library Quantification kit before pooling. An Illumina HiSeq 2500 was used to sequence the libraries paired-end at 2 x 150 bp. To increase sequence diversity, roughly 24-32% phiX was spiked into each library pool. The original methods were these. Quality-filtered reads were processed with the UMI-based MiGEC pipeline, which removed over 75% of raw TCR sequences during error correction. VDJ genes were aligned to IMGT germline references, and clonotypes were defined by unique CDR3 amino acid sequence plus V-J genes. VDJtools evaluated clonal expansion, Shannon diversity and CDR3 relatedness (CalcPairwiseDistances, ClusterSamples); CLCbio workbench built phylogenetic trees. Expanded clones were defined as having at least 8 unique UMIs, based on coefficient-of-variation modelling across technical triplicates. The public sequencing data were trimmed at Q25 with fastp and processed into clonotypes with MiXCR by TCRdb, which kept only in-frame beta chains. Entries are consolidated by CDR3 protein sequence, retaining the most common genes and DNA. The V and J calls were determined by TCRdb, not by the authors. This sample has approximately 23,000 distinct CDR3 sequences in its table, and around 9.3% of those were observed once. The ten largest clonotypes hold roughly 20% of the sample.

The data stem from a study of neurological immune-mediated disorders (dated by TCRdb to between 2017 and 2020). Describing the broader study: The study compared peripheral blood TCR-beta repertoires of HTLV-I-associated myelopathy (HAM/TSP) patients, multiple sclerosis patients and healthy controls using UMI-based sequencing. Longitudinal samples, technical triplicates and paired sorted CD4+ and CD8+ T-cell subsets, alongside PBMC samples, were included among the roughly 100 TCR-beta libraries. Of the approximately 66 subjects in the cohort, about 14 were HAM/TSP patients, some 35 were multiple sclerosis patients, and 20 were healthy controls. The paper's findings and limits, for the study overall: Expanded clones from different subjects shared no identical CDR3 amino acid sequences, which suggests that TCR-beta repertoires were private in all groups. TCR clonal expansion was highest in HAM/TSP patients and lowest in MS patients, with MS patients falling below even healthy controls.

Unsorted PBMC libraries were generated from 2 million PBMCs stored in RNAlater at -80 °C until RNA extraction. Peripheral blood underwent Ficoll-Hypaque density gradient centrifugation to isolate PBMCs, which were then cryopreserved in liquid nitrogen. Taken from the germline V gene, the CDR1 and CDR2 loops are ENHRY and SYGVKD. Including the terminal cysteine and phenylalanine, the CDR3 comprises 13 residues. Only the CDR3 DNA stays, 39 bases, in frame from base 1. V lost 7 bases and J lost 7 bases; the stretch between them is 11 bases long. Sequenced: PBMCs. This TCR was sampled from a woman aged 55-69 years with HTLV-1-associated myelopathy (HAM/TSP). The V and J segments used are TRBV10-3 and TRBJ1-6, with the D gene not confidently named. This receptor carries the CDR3 CAITPGRNSPLHF. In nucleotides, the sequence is TGTGCCATCACCCCGGGCCGAAATTCACCCCTCCACTTT.